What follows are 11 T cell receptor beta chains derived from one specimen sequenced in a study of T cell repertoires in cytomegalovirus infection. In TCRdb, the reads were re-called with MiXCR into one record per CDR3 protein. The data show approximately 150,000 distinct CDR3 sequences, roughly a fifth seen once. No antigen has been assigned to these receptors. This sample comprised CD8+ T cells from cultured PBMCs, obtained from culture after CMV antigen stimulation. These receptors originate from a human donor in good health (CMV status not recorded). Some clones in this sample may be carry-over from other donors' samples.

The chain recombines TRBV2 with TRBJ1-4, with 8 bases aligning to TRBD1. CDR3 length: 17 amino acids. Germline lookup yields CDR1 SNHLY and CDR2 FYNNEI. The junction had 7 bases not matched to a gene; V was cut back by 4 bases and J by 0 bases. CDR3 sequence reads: CASSGDRKSATNEKLFF. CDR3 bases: TGTGCCAGCAGTGGGGACAGGAAATCTGCAACTAATGAAAAACTGTTTTTT. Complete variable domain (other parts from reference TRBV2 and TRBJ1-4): EPEVTQTPSHQVTQMGQEVILRCVPISNHLYFYWYRQILGQKVEFLVSFYNNEISEKSEIFDDQFSVERPDGSNFTLKIRSTKLEDSAMYFCASSGDRKSATNEKLFFGSGTQLSVL.

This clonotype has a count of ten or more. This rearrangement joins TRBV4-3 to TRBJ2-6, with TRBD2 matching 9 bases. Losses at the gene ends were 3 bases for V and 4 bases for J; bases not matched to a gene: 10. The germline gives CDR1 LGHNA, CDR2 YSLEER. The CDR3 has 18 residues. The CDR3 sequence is CASSQRRAGGPGANVLTF. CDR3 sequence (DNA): TGCGCCAGCAGCCAGCGGAGGGCGGGGGGGCCGGGGGCCAACGTCCTGACTTTC.

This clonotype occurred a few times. The CDR3 here is CASSLVSGEYIDEQFF. The CDR3 nucleotides are TGTGCCAGCAGCTTAGTCAGCGGGGAGTATATCGATGAGCAGTTCTTC. V usage is TRBV7-8 and J usage is TRBJ2-1; 7 bases fit TRBD2. Germline lookup yields CDR1 SGHVS and CDR2 FQNEAQ. V lost 1 base, J lost 8 bases, and 11 bases stayed unmatched. The CDR3 consists of 16 residues.

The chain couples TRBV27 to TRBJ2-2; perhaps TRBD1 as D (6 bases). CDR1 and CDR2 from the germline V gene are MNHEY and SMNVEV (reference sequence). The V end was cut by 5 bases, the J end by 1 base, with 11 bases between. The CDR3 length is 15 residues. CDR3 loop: CASSPRTVNTGELFF. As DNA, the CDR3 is TGTGCCAGCAGTCCCCGGACAGTGAACACCGGGGAGCTGTTTTTT.

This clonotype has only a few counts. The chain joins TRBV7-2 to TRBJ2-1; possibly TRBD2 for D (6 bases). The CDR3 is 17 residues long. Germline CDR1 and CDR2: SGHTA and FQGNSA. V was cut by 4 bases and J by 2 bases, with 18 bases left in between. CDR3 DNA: TGTGCCAGCAGCTCGGAGGGCGCAGAAATTCCCTACAATGAGCAGTTCTTC. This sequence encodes CASSSEGAEIPYNEQFF. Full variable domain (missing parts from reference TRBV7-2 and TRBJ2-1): GAGVSQSPSNKVTEKGKDVELRCDPISGHTALYWYRQSLGQGLEFLIYFQGNSAPDKSGLPSDRFSAERTGGSVSTLTIQRTQQEDSAVYLCASSSEGAEIPYNEQFFGPGTRLTVL.

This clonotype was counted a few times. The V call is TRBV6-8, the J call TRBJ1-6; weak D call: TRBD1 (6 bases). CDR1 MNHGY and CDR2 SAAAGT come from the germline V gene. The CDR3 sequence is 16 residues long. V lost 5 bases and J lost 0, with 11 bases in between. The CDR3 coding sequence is TGTGCCAGCAGTACAGGGTTAGGCTCCTATAATTCACCCCTCCACTTT. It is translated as CASSTGLGSYNSPLHF.

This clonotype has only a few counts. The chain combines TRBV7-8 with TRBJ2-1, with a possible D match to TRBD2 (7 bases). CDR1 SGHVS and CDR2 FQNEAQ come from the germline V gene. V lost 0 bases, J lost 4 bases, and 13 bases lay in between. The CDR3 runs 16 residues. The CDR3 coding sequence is TGTGCCAGCAGCTTAGCGGGGGGGCGTCGGTACAATGAGCAGTTCTTC. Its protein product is CASSLAGGRRYNEQFF.

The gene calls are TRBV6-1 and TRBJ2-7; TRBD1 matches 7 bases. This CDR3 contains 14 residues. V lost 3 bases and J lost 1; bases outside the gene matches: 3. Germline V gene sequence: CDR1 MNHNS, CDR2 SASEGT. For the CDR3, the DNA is TGTGCCAGCAGTGAGACAGGGCCTTCCTACGAGCAGTACTTC. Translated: CASSETGPSYEQYF.

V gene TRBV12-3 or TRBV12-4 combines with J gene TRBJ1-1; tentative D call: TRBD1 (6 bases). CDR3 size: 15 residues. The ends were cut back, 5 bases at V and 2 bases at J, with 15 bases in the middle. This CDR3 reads CASSIAGTSNTEAFF. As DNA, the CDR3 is TGTGCCAGCAGTATCGCCGGGACAAGCAACACTGAAGCTTTCTTT.

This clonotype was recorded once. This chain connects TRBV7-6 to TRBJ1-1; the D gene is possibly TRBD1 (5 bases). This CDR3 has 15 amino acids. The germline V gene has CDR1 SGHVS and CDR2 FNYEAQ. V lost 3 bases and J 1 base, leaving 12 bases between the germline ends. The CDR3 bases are TGTGCCAGCAGCTTTTATCTAGGACAGAACACTGAAGCTTTCTTT. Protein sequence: CASSFYLGQNTEAFF.

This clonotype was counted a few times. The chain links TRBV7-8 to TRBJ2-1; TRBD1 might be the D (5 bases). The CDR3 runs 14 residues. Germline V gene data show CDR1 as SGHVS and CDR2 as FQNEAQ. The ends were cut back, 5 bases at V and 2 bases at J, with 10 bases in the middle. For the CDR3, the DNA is TGTGCCAGCAGCCCAGAAGGGGCCTACAATGAGCAGTTCTTC. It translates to CASSPEGAYNEQFF.